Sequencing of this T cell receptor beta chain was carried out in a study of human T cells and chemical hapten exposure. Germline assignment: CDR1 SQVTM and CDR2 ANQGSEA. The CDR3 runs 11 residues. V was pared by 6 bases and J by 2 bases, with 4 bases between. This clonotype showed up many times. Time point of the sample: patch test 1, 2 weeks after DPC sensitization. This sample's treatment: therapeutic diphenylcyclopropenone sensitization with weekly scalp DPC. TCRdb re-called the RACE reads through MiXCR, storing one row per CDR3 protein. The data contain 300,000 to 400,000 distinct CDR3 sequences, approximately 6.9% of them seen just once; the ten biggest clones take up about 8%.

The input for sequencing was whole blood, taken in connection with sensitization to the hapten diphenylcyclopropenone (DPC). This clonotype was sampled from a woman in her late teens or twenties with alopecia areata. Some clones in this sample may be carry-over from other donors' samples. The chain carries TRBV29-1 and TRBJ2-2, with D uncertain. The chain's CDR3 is CSVANTGELFF. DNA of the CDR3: TGCAGCGTAGCCAACACCGGGGAGCTGTTTTTT.